This record looks at one T cell receptor beta chain sequence and its context. This sample is drawn from a study of shared clonotypes between healthy human individuals. Germline V gives CDR1 SGHDT, CDR2 YYEEEE. This CDR3 is built from 17 residues. Trimming pared 5 bases from V and 1 base from J, leaving 16 bases between. Assay: immunoSEQ multiplex PCR; the TCRdb copy retains only in-frame clones and omits some. The sample carries some 2,100,000 clones, about 94% recorded once. The sequence came from a man between 18 and 29 years old in good health. This chain uses TRBV5-6 with TRBJ1-6; TRBD1 is a possible D gene (5 bases). The source material was naive CD4+ T cells sorted from blood. As to subset: CD45RA+ positively selected. In DNA, the CDR3 is TGTGCCAGCAGTGGGAACGACCGGGGGTCCTATAATTCACCCCTCCACTTT. It encodes CASSGNDRGSYNSPLHF.